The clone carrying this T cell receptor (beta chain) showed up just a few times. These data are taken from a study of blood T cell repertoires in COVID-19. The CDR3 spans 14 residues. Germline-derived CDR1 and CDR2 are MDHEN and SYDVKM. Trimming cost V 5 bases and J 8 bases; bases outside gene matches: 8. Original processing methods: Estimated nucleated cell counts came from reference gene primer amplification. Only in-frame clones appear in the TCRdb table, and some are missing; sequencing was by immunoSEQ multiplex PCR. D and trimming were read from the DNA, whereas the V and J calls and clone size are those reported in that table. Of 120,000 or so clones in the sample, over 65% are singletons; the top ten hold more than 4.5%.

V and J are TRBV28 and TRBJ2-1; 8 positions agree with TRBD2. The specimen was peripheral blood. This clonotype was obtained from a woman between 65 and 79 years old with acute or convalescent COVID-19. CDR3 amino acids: CASSAPGGGDEQFF. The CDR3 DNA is TGTGCCAGCAGTGCGCCCGGGGGGGGTGATGAGCAGTTCTTC.